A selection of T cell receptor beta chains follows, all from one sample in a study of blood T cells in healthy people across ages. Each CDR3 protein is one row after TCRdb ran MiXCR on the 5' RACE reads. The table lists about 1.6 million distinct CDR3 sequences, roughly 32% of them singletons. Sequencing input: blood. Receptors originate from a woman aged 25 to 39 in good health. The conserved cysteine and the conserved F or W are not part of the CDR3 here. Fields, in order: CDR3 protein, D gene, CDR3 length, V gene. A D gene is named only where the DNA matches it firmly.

ASSSAGSRTDTQY	NA	13	TRBV7-9
SARDPSGADTQY	TRBD2	12	TRBV20-1
SATTSGGVETQY	TRBD2	12	TRBV20-1
ASSQDPGLDYGYT	NA	13	TRBV4-1
ASTRGGDAEAF	NA	11	TRBV28
ASCTSHRRDEQF	NA	12	TRBV10-2
SAHRTGWEDTEAF	TRBD1	13	TRBV20-1
ATQAYLGGDTQY	NA	12	TRBV10-3
ASSTGQINTEAF	NA	12	TRBV27
ASSSTEGEKLF	NA	11	TRBV5-1
SDLVGNEQF	NA	9	TRBV29-1
ASRYDSANVLT	NA	11	TRBV7-3
ASNRLAGGYEQY	TRBD2	12	TRBV7-2